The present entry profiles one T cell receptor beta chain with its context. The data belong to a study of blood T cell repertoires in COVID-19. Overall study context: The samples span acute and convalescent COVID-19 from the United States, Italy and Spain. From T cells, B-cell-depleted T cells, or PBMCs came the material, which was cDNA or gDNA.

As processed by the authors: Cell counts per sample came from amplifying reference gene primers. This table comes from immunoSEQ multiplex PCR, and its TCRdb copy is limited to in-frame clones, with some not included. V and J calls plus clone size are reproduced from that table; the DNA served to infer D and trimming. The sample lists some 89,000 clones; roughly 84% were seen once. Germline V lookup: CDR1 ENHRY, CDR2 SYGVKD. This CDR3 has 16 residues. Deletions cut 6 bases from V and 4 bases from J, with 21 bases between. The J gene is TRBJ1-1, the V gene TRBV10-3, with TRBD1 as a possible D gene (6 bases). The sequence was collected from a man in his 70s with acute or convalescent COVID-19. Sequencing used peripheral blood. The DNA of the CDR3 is TGTGCCATCAGGGCGGAGAGGCAGGGGTCCCTCACTGAAGCTTTCTTT. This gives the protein CAIRAERQGSLTEAFF.